This entry concerns a single TCR beta chain. Antigen: not known. TCRdb used MiXCR to reprocess the reads, holding one entry per CDR3 protein. The table shows roughly 570,000 distinct CDR3 sequences, with roughly 42% occurring only once. The CDR3 covers 11 residues. Germline V gives CDR1 SGHTA, CDR2 FQGNSA. V shed 5 bases and J shed 7 bases, with 8 bases lying between them. This sample was included in a study of T cell repertoires in cytomegalovirus infection. Study as a whole: Recently identified HLA-C-restricted CMV epitopes were used, and well-studied HLA-B-restricted CMV epitopes were used as well. Public TCR beta signatures marked donors with CMV infection and the matching HLA.

Regarding the study as a whole: The response measured ex vivo was dominated by TCR beta clonotypes (HLA-C-restricted and CMV-specific). Of the TCR beta families, the public ones yielded a cumulative frequency that identified carriers of CMV plus the relevant HLA.

The receptor was derived from a human donor in good health (CMV status not recorded). Some clones in this sample may be carry-over from other donors' samples. The source material was cultured PBMCs, sampled from culture after CMV antigen stimulation. The chain is built from TRBV7-2 and TRBJ2-5; D not certain. The CDR3 nucleotides read TGTGCCAGCAGCCCGTCCGGGACCCAGTACTTC. Translation: CASSPSGTQYF.